The rows below give T cell receptor beta chains drawn from one sample of a study of blood T cells in healthy people across ages. TCRdb fed the 5' RACE reads into MiXCR, producing one record per CDR3 protein. Here the sample spans more than 650,000 distinct CDR3 sequences, about 55% being singletons. The sequencing input was blood. All receptors come from an elderly man in good health. The CDR3 runs from the conserved cysteine through the conserved F or W. Fields, in order: CDR3 protein, CDR3 DNA, clone size, V gene, J gene, D gene. A D gene is named only where the DNA matches it firmly. Clone sizes are given selectively: once, few, many, or a class where the clone is expanded.

CDR3 protein: CSARRAGGINEQFF
CDR3 DNA: TGCAGTGCTAGGAGAGCGGGAGGGATAAATGAGCAGTTCTTC
clone size: many
V gene: TRBV20-1
J gene: TRBJ2-1
D gene: TRBD2

CDR3 protein: CASHEGAATWPTNFSYEQYF
CDR3 DNA: TGTGCTAGCCATGAGGGGGCGGCAACTTGGCCGACCAACTTCTCCTACGAGCAGTACTTC
clone size: -
V gene: TRBV12-3/TRBV12-4
J gene: TRBJ2-7
D gene: TRBD1

CDR3 protein: CASRNGQGNSEQYF
CDR3 DNA: TGTGCCAGCAGAAACGGACAGGGGAATAGCGAGCAGTACTTC
clone size: -
V gene: TRBV7-2
J gene: TRBJ2-7
D gene: TRBD1

CDR3 protein: CASSQPQGPQETQYF
CDR3 DNA: TGTGCCAGCAGCCAACCCCAGGGCCCCCAAGAGACCCAGTACTTC
clone size: few
V gene: TRBV4-2
J gene: TRBJ2-5
D gene: -

CDR3 protein: CASSLTSNQPQHF
CDR3 DNA: TGTGCCAGCAGCTTAACTAGCAATCAGCCCCAGCATTTT
clone size: -
V gene: TRBV7-3
J gene: TRBJ1-5
D gene: -

CDR3 protein: CASSYRNIKQYF
CDR3 DNA: TGTGCCAGCAGTTACCGGAACATCAAGCAGTATTTT
clone size: -
V gene: TRBV6-5
J gene: TRBJ2-3
D gene: -

CDR3 protein: CASSQVSDLGKTQYF
CDR3 DNA: TGCGCCAGCAGCCAAGTTTCCGACTTGGGAAAGACCCAGTACTTC
clone size: -
V gene: TRBV4-1
J gene: TRBJ2-5
D gene: -

CDR3 protein: CASSQYWGLAGAYEQYF
CDR3 DNA: TGTGCCAGCAGTCAATATTGGGGACTAGCGGGAGCCTACGAGCAGTACTTC
clone size: -
V gene: TRBV6-1
J gene: TRBJ2-7
D gene: TRBD2

CDR3 protein: CASSLALGLGSYNEQFF
CDR3 DNA: TGCGCCAGCAGCTTGGCCCTTGGACTGGGCTCCTACAATGAGCAGTTCTTC
clone size: -
V gene: TRBV5-1
J gene: TRBJ2-1
D gene: -

CDR3 protein: CASSSPTGMYEQYF
CDR3 DNA: TGTGCCAGCAGCTCCCCGACAGGGATGTACGAGCAGTACTTC
clone size: -
V gene: TRBV21-1
J gene: TRBJ2-7
D gene: -

CDR3 protein: CASSQVWDIRNIQYF
CDR3 DNA: TGTGCCAGCAGCCAAGTCTGGGACATTAGAAACATTCAGTACTTC
clone size: once
V gene: TRBV3-1
J gene: TRBJ2-4
D gene: -

CDR3 protein: CASSLDARGSESEQYF
CDR3 DNA: TGTGCCAGCAGCTTAGACGCCCGGGGGTCAGAGAGCGAGCAGTACTTC
clone size: -
V gene: TRBV7-9
J gene: TRBJ2-7
D gene: -

CDR3 protein: CSVPGQFYEQYF
CDR3 DNA: TGCAGCGTTCCGGGACAGTTCTACGAGCAGTACTTC
clone size: few
V gene: TRBV29-1
J gene: TRBJ2-7
D gene: TRBD1

CDR3 protein: CASSLGRVREQETQYF
CDR3 DNA: TGCGCCAGCAGCTTGGGTCGTGTCAGGGAACAAGAGACCCAGTACTTC
clone size: few
V gene: TRBV5-1
J gene: TRBJ2-5
D gene: -

CDR3 protein: CASSYSRGYEANYGYTF
CDR3 DNA: TGTGCCAGCAGTTACTCGAGGGGGTATGAGGCTAACTATGGCTACACCTTC
clone size: -
V gene: TRBV6-6
J gene: TRBJ1-2
D gene: -

CDR3 protein: CSAVAGPPRGNYGYTF
CDR3 DNA: TGCAGCGCCGTAGCTGGTCCTCCTAGGGGGAACTATGGCTACACCTTC
clone size: -
V gene: TRBV29-1
J gene: TRBJ1-2
D gene: -

CDR3 protein: CASSLDGRGRSGELFF
CDR3 DNA: TGCGCCAGCAGCTTGGACGGGAGGGGAAGATCCGGGGAGCTGTTTTTT
clone size: -
V gene: TRBV5-1
J gene: TRBJ2-2
D gene: TRBD2